The rows below give T cell receptor beta chains drawn from one sample of a study of cytomegalovirus exposure and HLA in healthy donors. Clones were sequenced by immunoSEQ multiplex PCR, and TCRdb holds only the in-frame ones, with some missing. Of about 74,000 clones detected, 85% to 95% appear once; the ten largest clones hold approximately 2.1%. The material sequenced was PBMCs. All receptors derive from a woman aged 18-29 years in good health and CMV-seropositive. Both conserved end residues are part of each CDR3. Each record gives: D gene, V gene, CDR3 length, J gene, clone size, CDR3 DNA, CDR3 protein. A D gene is named only where the DNA matches it firmly. Not all rows give a size; the values are once, few, many and, for expanded clones, a class.

D gene: TRBD2; V gene: TRBV18; CDR3 length: 18; J gene: TRBJ2-7; clone size: -; CDR3 DNA: TGTGCCAGCTCACAGGACCCAGGGGATCTAGCGGGAGTTTCCGAGCAGTACTTC; CDR3 protein: CASSQDPGDLAGVSEQYF
D gene: TRBD1; V gene: TRBV5-1; CDR3 length: 15; J gene: TRBJ2-2; clone size: -; CDR3 DNA: TGCGCCAGCAGCCGAGGACAGGGGGACCCCGGGGAGCTGTTTTTT; CDR3 protein: CASSRGQGDPGELFF
D gene: -; V gene: TRBV30; CDR3 length: 17; J gene: TRBJ2-2; clone size: -; CDR3 DNA: TGTGCCTGGAGTCCGCATAGCGGCCCACGCAACACCGGGGAGCTGTTTTTT; CDR3 protein: CAWSPHSGPRNTGELFF
D gene: -; V gene: TRBV11-2; CDR3 length: 12; J gene: TRBJ2-1; clone size: -; CDR3 DNA: TGTGCCAGCAGCCTCAGCGAGGGTGAGCAGTTCTTC; CDR3 protein: CASSLSEGEQFF
D gene: -; V gene: TRBV19; CDR3 length: 16; J gene: TRBJ1-4; clone size: -; CDR3 DNA: TGTGCCAGTAAGATTGAGGGAGGGGCAACTAATGAAAAACTGTTTTTT; CDR3 protein: CASKIEGGATNEKLFF
D gene: TRBD2; V gene: TRBV19; CDR3 length: 17; J gene: TRBJ2-1; clone size: -; CDR3 DNA: TGTGCCAGTAGTATAACTAGCGGGAGGTTCACCTACAATGAGCAGTTCTTC; CDR3 protein: CASSITSGRFTYNEQFF
D gene: TRBD2; V gene: TRBV18; CDR3 length: 15; J gene: TRBJ2-3; clone size: -; CDR3 DNA: TGTGCCAGCTCAATAATTCGGGAGGGCGAGGATACGCAGTATTTT; CDR3 protein: CASSIIREGEDTQYF
D gene: TRBD2; V gene: TRBV15; CDR3 length: 13; J gene: TRBJ2-3; clone size: -; CDR3 DNA: TGTGCCACCAGCAGCGGGGGGGCAGATACGCAGTATTTT; CDR3 protein: CATSSGGADTQYF
D gene: -; V gene: TRBV19; CDR3 length: 12; J gene: TRBJ1-5; clone size: -; CDR3 DNA: TGTGCCAGTACCAAGACAGATCAGCCCCAGCATTTT; CDR3 protein: CASTKTDQPQHF
D gene: TRBD1; V gene: TRBV5-1; CDR3 length: 15; J gene: TRBJ2-5; clone size: -; CDR3 DNA: TGCGCCAGCAGCTCGGCCGGGACAGAAAAAGAGACCCAGTACTTC; CDR3 protein: CASSSAGTEKETQYF
D gene: -; V gene: TRBV19; CDR3 length: 16; J gene: TRBJ1-3; clone size: -; CDR3 DNA: TGTGCCAGTAGTCTCGGACGGGGGAACTCTGGAAACACCATATATTTT; CDR3 protein: CASSLGRGNSGNTIYF
D gene: TRBD2; V gene: TRBV5-1; CDR3 length: 21; J gene: TRBJ2-3; clone size: -; CDR3 DNA: TGCGCCAGCAGCTTCGTTCCGGGACTAGCGGGGGTGCGGGGTGGCACAGATACGCAGTATTTT; CDR3 protein: CASSFVPGLAGVRGGTDTQYF
D gene: TRBD1; V gene: TRBV30; CDR3 length: 13; J gene: TRBJ1-2; clone size: -; CDR3 DNA: TGTGCCTGGAGTCCGGGACAGAACTATGGCTACACCTTC; CDR3 protein: CAWSPGQNYGYTF
D gene: -; V gene: TRBV7-6; CDR3 length: 13; J gene: TRBJ1-4; clone size: -; CDR3 DNA: TGTGCCAGCAGCGCAATACGGAGGGAAAAACTGTTTTTT; CDR3 protein: CASSAIRREKLFF
D gene: TRBD1; V gene: TRBV11-2; CDR3 length: 15; J gene: TRBJ2-7; clone size: -; CDR3 DNA: TGTGCCAGCAGCTTAGTGGGCAGGGGGCAATACGAGCAGTACTTC; CDR3 protein: CASSLVGRGQYEQYF
D gene: -; V gene: TRBV4-2; CDR3 length: 15; J gene: TRBJ1-1; clone size: -; CDR3 DNA: TGTGCCAGCAGCCAAGAAGGCAGGGCGAGCACTGAAGCTTTCTTT; CDR3 protein: CASSQEGRASTEAFF
D gene: TRBD1; V gene: TRBV27; CDR3 length: 14; J gene: TRBJ1-5; clone size: -; CDR3 DNA: TGTGCCAGCAGTCCGGGACAGGGGGAACTGCCCCAGCATTTT; CDR3 protein: CASSPGQGELPQHF
D gene: TRBD2; V gene: TRBV6-1; CDR3 length: 15; J gene: TRBJ2-1; clone size: -; CDR3 DNA: TGTGCCAGCAGTAACGGGAGGACCACCTACAATGAGCAGTTCTTC; CDR3 protein: CASSNGRTTYNEQFF
D gene: TRBD1; V gene: TRBV19; CDR3 length: 14; J gene: TRBJ1-1; clone size: -; CDR3 DNA: TGTGCCAGTAGTGGGGACAGGGCATACACTGAAGCTTTCTTT; CDR3 protein: CASSGDRAYTEAFF
D gene: -; V gene: TRBV21-1; CDR3 length: 16; J gene: TRBJ2-7; clone size: -; CDR3 DNA: TGTGCCAGCAGCGTTGATAACAGGGACCAAGGCTACGAGCAGTACTTC; CDR3 protein: CASSVDNRDQGYEQYF
D gene: -; V gene: TRBV6-5; CDR3 length: 14; J gene: TRBJ1-2; clone size: -; CDR3 DNA: TGTGCCAGCAGGGGATCCGGCTCGGGAGATGGCTACACCTTC; CDR3 protein: CASRGSGSGDGYTF
D gene: -; V gene: TRBV2; CDR3 length: 15; J gene: TRBJ1-2; clone size: -; CDR3 DNA: TGTGCCAGCAGTGAACGGGGAGCAGGAATTTATGGCTACACCTTC; CDR3 protein: CASSERGAGIYGYTF
D gene: -; V gene: TRBV18; CDR3 length: 17; J gene: TRBJ1-1; clone size: -; CDR3 DNA: TGTGCCAGCTCACCACAAGCAGGGGAGAGGTACACCACTGAAGCTTTCTTT; CDR3 protein: CASSPQAGERYTTEAFF
D gene: TRBD2; V gene: TRBV5-6; CDR3 length: 13; J gene: TRBJ2-7; clone size: -; CDR3 DNA: TGTGCCAGCAGCTTCGGGGGGGGATACGAGCAGTACTTC; CDR3 protein: CASSFGGGYEQYF
D gene: TRBD2; V gene: TRBV2; CDR3 length: 16; J gene: TRBJ2-3; clone size: -; CDR3 DNA: TGTGCCAGCAGCGGGCTAGCGGGGGTTAGCACAGATACGCAGTATTTT; CDR3 protein: CASSGLAGVSTDTQYF
D gene: -; V gene: TRBV19; CDR3 length: 16; J gene: TRBJ1-1; clone size: -; CDR3 DNA: TGTGCCACCTTTGGAGGAGGGAGGGACGGGAACACTGAAGCTTTCTTT; CDR3 protein: CATFGGGRDGNTEAFF
D gene: TRBD1; V gene: TRBV13; CDR3 length: 15; J gene: TRBJ1-1; clone size: -; CDR3 DNA: TGTGCCAGCAGCTTCGGACAGGGGGTTCACACTGAAGCTTTCTTT; CDR3 protein: CASSFGQGVHTEAFF
D gene: TRBD2; V gene: TRBV7-3; CDR3 length: 14; J gene: TRBJ2-1; clone size: -; CDR3 DNA: TGTGCCAGCAGCCCCGGGACTAGCTACAATGAGCAGTTCTTC; CDR3 protein: CASSPGTSYNEQFF
D gene: -; V gene: TRBV27; CDR3 length: 18; J gene: TRBJ2-1; clone size: -; CDR3 DNA: TGTGCCAGCAAGTACCGCGGGGGCCACCAAAGCTCCTACAATGAGCAGTTCTTC; CDR3 protein: CASKYRGGHQSSYNEQFF
D gene: -; V gene: TRBV30; CDR3 length: 16; J gene: TRBJ2-5; clone size: -; CDR3 DNA: TGTGCCTGGCGAAGAGACCCAGCGGGCCTACAAGAGACCCAGTACTTC; CDR3 protein: CAWRRDPAGLQETQYF
D gene: -; V gene: TRBV7-8; CDR3 length: 12; J gene: TRBJ2-5; clone size: -; CDR3 DNA: TGTGCCAGCAGCTTACAGCAAGAGACCCAGTACTTC; CDR3 protein: CASSLQQETQYF
D gene: -; V gene: TRBV6-5; CDR3 length: 15; J gene: TRBJ2-3; clone size: -; CDR3 DNA: TGTGCCAGCAGCTACAGTTCACTTAGCACAGATACGCAGTATTTT; CDR3 protein: CASSYSSLSTDTQYF
D gene: TRBD2; V gene: TRBV19; CDR3 length: 14; J gene: TRBJ2-7; clone size: -; CDR3 DNA: TGTGCCAGTAGTATGCAGCGGGGACCCTACGAGCAGTACTTC; CDR3 protein: CASSMQRGPYEQYF
D gene: -; V gene: TRBV6-1; CDR3 length: 12; J gene: TRBJ1-5; clone size: -; CDR3 DNA: TGTGCCAGCAGTGAACACAATCAGCCCCAGCATTTT; CDR3 protein: CASSEHNQPQHF
D gene: -; V gene: TRBV7-9; CDR3 length: 12; J gene: TRBJ2-1; clone size: few; CDR3 DNA: TGTGCCAGCAGCTTAGCCCGCCGGGAGCAGTTCTTC; CDR3 protein: CASSLARREQFF
D gene: TRBD1; V gene: TRBV19; CDR3 length: 14; J gene: TRBJ2-7; clone size: -; CDR3 DNA: TGTGCCAGTAGTATCGGGACAGGAACCTACGAGCAGTACTTC; CDR3 protein: CASSIGTGTYEQYF
D gene: TRBD1; V gene: TRBV5-4; CDR3 length: 15; J gene: TRBJ1-1; clone size: -; CDR3 DNA: TGTGCCAGCAGCTTGGGGACAGGGTACTCCACTGAAGCTTTCTTT; CDR3 protein: CASSLGTGYSTEAFF
D gene: TRBD1; V gene: TRBV7-7; CDR3 length: 13; J gene: TRBJ2-5; clone size: -; CDR3 DNA: TGTGCCAGCAGCTTAAGGGGGCCAGAGACCCAGTACTTC; CDR3 protein: CASSLRGPETQYF
D gene: TRBD1; V gene: TRBV19; CDR3 length: 15; J gene: TRBJ2-2; clone size: -; CDR3 DNA: TGTGCCAGTAGTCCTGGGACAGTGAACACCGGGGAGCTGTTTTTT; CDR3 protein: CASSPGTVNTGELFF
D gene: -; V gene: TRBV7-3; CDR3 length: 15; J gene: TRBJ2-5; clone size: -; CDR3 DNA: TGTGCCAGCAGCTTAAGCCCGGGGGTTGGGGAGACCCAGTACTTC; CDR3 protein: CASSLSPGVGETQYF
D gene: -; V gene: TRBV29-1; CDR3 length: 12; J gene: TRBJ1-2; clone size: -; CDR3 DNA: TGCAGCGTGGAGGGACCGAACTATGGCTACACCTTC; CDR3 protein: CSVEGPNYGYTF
D gene: -; V gene: TRBV7-9; CDR3 length: 13; J gene: TRBJ1-2; clone size: -; CDR3 DNA: TGTGCCAGCAGACAGGAAGAAAACTATGGCTACACCTTC; CDR3 protein: CASRQEENYGYTF
D gene: -; V gene: TRBV28; CDR3 length: 15; J gene: TRBJ1-1; clone size: -; CDR3 DNA: TGTGCCAGCAGGGTCTCCAGGGCGGGGGACACTGAAGCTTTCTTT; CDR3 protein: CASRVSRAGDTEAFF
D gene: TRBD2; V gene: TRBV30; CDR3 length: 16; J gene: TRBJ2-1; clone size: -; CDR3 DNA: TGTGCCTGGAGCCCCCCCCGACCGGGGGGGCTTAATGAGCAGTTCTTC; CDR3 protein: CAWSPPRPGGLNEQFF
D gene: TRBD1; V gene: TRBV7-8; CDR3 length: 14; J gene: TRBJ1-2; clone size: -; CDR3 DNA: TGTGCCAGCAGCTCCGCAGGGGGCACCTATGGCTACACCTTC; CDR3 protein: CASSSAGGTYGYTF
D gene: -; V gene: TRBV7-3; CDR3 length: 15; J gene: TRBJ2-3; clone size: -; CDR3 DNA: TGTGCCAGCAGCTTATTCGAGGACAGACGACATACGCAGTATTTT; CDR3 protein: CASSLFEDRRHTQYF
D gene: TRBD2; V gene: TRBV27; CDR3 length: 16; J gene: TRBJ2-1; clone size: once; CDR3 DNA: TGTGCCAGCAGTTTGTCGGCGGGAGGTCTCTACAATGAGCAGTTCTTC; CDR3 protein: CASSLSAGGLYNEQFF
D gene: TRBD2; V gene: TRBV27; CDR3 length: 15; J gene: TRBJ2-5; clone size: -; CDR3 DNA: TGTGCCAGCAGTGTTAGCGGGGGGGAACAAGAGACCCAGTACTTC; CDR3 protein: CASSVSGGEQETQYF
D gene: -; V gene: TRBV5-6; CDR3 length: 14; J gene: TRBJ1-1; clone size: -; CDR3 DNA: TGTGCCAGCAGCTTCGGGGGGAGGCCCACTGAAGCTTTCTTT; CDR3 protein: CASSFGGRPTEAFF
D gene: -; V gene: TRBV5-1; CDR3 length: 14; J gene: TRBJ1-1; clone size: -; CDR3 DNA: TGCGCCAGCAGCTTGGACAGGGTCGTCACTGAAGCTTTCTTT; CDR3 protein: CASSLDRVVTEAFF